The 13 T cell receptor beta chains listed next were all sequenced from one sample in a study of spatial heterogeneity in lung cancer. TCRdb processed the 5' RACE reads anew with MiXCR; each CDR3 protein has one entry. The sample lists 40,000 to 45,000 distinct CDR3 sequences; roughly 13% were seen once. Noted time point: sample taken at primary tumor resection. Whole RNA was taken from tumor, nontumor lung or frozen PBMC; it was then sequenced unsorted. Sequenced here: PBMCs, sampled at surgery. The receptors derive from a male donor with early-stage non-small cell lung cancer.

This clonotype has just a few counts. This sequence joins TRBV6-1 and TRBJ1-5, with 7 bases that match TRBD1. This CDR3 is built from 14 residues. V shed 8 bases, J shed 7 bases, and the junction held 11 bases outside the gene matches. Germline CDR1 reads MNHNS; CDR2 reads SASEGT. The CDR3 nucleotides read TGTGCCAGCGGGGAGAGAGGGGGCGTACAGCCCCAGCATTTT. Translating gives CASGERGGVQPQHF.

J is TRBJ2-7 and V is TRBV3-1; D is perhaps TRBD1 (6 bases). Germline assignment: CDR1 LGHDT and CDR2 YNNKEL (reference sequence). The CDR3 is made up of 17 amino acids. V was clipped by 5 bases and J by 5 bases, with 25 bases between them. CDR3 sequence: CASSFHPMGARSHEQYF. Here the CDR3 DNA reads TGTGCCAGCAGCTTTCACCCCATGGGGGCGCGGTCCCACGAGCAGTACTTC.

This clonotype was detected only a few times. The chain is built from TRBV27 and TRBJ2-7, with TRBD1 matching 7 bases. V dropped 5 bases and J dropped 1; count of bases not matched to a gene: 5. Germline V gives CDR1 MNHEY, CDR2 SMNVEV (reference sequence). CDR3 length: 14 amino acids. The CDR3 DNA is TGTGCCAGCAGTCCGGACAGGACTTCCTACGAGCAGTACTTC. Translating gives CASSPDRTSYEQYF.

This clonotype was found a few times. The genes are TRBV18 and TRBJ1-5, with D perhaps TRBD1 (6 bases). CDR3 length: 16 residues. Between the trimmed V and J ends, which lost 5 bases and 2 bases, there was a span of 16 bases. The germline gives CDR1 KGHSH, CDR2 LQKENI. The chain's CDR3 is CASSELGGWGNQPQHF. The CDR3 region has the DNA TGTGCCAGCTCAGAGCTGGGGGGCTGGGGCAATCAGCCCCAGCATTTT.

In its sample, this clonotype was seen a few times. V usage is TRBV5-1 and J usage is TRBJ2-3, with no clear D. Trimming removed 0 bases from V and 0 bases from J, with 8 bases in between. The CDR3 consists of 15 residues. The germline gives CDR1 SGHRS, CDR2 YFSETQ. In DNA, the CDR3 is TGCGCCAGCAGCTTGGGGGCGACTAGCACAGATACGCAGTATTTT. Protein product: CASSLGATSTDTQYF.

The CDR3, as DNA: TGTGCCAGCAGCTGGGAGAACACTGAAGCTTTCTTT. Translating it yields CASSWENTEAFF. The chain is built from TRBV7-2 and TRBJ1-1; no reliable D call. The CDR3 covers 12 residues. Germline CDR1 is SGHTA and CDR2 is FQGNSA. V was trimmed by 4 bases and J by 1 base, leaving 4 bases between them. The full variable domain, its missing parts supplied by reference TRBV7-2 and TRBJ1-1, is GAGVSQSPSNKVTEKGKDVELRCDPISGHTALYWYRQSLGQGLEFLIYFQGNSAPDKSGLPSDRFSAERTGGSVSTLTIQRTQQEDSAVYLCASSWENTEAFFGQGTRLTVV.

The chain uses TRBV7-2 and TRBJ2-5; 8 bases agree with TRBD2. CDR3 size: 16 residues. Losses at the gene ends were 5 bases for V and 5 bases for J; bases not matched to a gene: 13. Per the germline V gene, CDR1 is SGHTA and CDR2 is FQGNSA. This CDR3 is CASSPQASGSGETQYF. CDR3 nucleotide sequence: TGTGCCAGCAGCCCACAGGCCAGCGGGAGTGGGGAGACCCAGTACTTC.

The rearrangement links TRBV7-2 to TRBJ2-4; 12 nucleotides match TRBD1. The V gene end was trimmed by 5 bases and the J gene end by 3 bases; junction bases not matched to a gene: 8. CDR3 length equals 17 residues. Germline assignment: CDR1 SGHTA and CDR2 FQGNSA. CDR3 protein: CASSPLGTGGGKNIQYF. CDR3 DNA: TGTGCCAGCAGCCCCCTCGGGACAGGGGGCGGCAAAAACATTCAGTACTTC.

This clonotype was seen a few times. The J gene is TRBJ2-4, the V gene TRBV29-1; D gene unclear. The V end was cut by 2 bases, the J end by 0 bases, with 5 bases between. Germline-derived CDR1 and CDR2 are SQVTM and ANQGSEA. The CDR3 contains 13 residues. The CDR3 DNA is TGCAGCGTTGAAAGAGGAGCCAAAAACATTCAGTACTTC. It specifies CSVERGAKNIQYF.

This clonotype was detected a few times. The chain combines TRBV28 with TRBJ2-2; 11 nucleotides line up with TRBD2. The CDR3 extends over 16 amino acids. Looked up from germline, CDR1 is MDHEN and CDR2 is SYDVKM. V shed 6 bases, J shed 3 bases, and the junction held 6 bases outside the gene matches. CDR3 residues: CASSSGTSGYTGELFF. CDR3 bases: TGTGCCAGCAGCTCAGGGACTAGCGGTTACACCGGGGAGCTGTTTTTT. The full variable domain, in which reference TRBV28 and TRBJ2-2 provide the parts outside the CDR3, is DVKVTQSSRYLVKRTGEKVFLECVQDMDHENMFWYRQDPGLGLRLIYFSYDVKMKEKGDIPEGYSVSREKKERFSLILESASTNQTSMYLCASSSGTSGYTGELFFGEGSRLTVL.

This clonotype occurred many times. V gene TRBV7-3 combines with J gene TRBJ1-5; a weak D match, TRBD1 (6 bases). The germline gives CDR1 SGHTA, CDR2 FQGTGA. The CDR3 consists of 13 residues. With 5 bases removed from V and 2 bases from J, the gap between germline ends came to 7 bases. This chain's CDR3 is CASSRQGNQPQHF. Here the CDR3 DNA reads TGTGCCAGCAGCAGACAGGGCAATCAGCCCCAGCATTTT.

The chain recombines TRBV7-2 with TRBJ1-2; no reliable D call. The germline V gene encodes CDR1 SGHTA and CDR2 FQGNSA. The CDR3 extends over 12 amino acids. V dropped 2 bases and J dropped 7 bases, with 8 bases sitting between them. The CDR3 spells CASSLTGFGYTF. The CDR3 nucleotides are TGTGCCAGCAGCTTAACCGGGTTTGGCTACACCTTC.

This clonotype has more than one count but fewer than ten. CDR3: CASSLEIQETQYF. CDR3 DNA: TGCGCCAGCAGCTTGGAAATTCAAGAGACCCAGTACTTC. V usage is TRBV5-1 and J usage is TRBJ2-5; D remains unclear. The length of the CDR3 is 13 residues. With 0 bases removed from V and 2 bases from J, the gap between germline ends came to 5 bases. Germline values: CDR1 SGHRS, CDR2 YFSETQ.